This is a list of T cell receptor beta chains from one sample in a study of regulatory T cells in long-lasting Graves disease. One entry per CDR3 protein results from TCRdb running MiXCR on the multiplex PCR reads. The sample has fewer than 400,000 distinct CDR3 sequences, 15% to 20% seen once. The sequenced sample was peripheral blood mononuclear cells (PBMCs), obtained at new diagnosis, from a patient treated with antithyroid drugs. The receptors here all came from a female donor with Graves disease. The CDR3 runs from the conserved cysteine through the conserved F or W. The D gene is left open where the match is weak. Expanded clones get a size class; other rows say once, few or many, or leave the size out.

V gene,clone size,J gene,D gene,CDR3 protein,CDR3 DNA
TRBV28,many,TRBJ2-1,-,CASSFGGSSNNEQFF,TGTGCCAGCAGTTTTGGGGGGAGTAGTAACAATGAGCAGTTCTTC
TRBV7-9,-,TRBJ1-2,TRBD1,CASSLRQGRGGYTF,TGTGCCAGCAGCCTCCGACAGGGAAGGGGTGGCTACACCTTC
TRBV28,-,TRBJ2-2,-,CASSVDSTGELFF,TGTGCCAGCAGCGTCGACAGTACCGGGGAGCTGTTTTTT
TRBV12-3/TRBV12-4,-,TRBJ2-7,-,CASSDGKPYEQYF,TGTGCCAGCAGTGACGGAAAACCCTACGAGCAGTACTTC
TRBV5-1,many,TRBJ1-2,TRBD1,CASSLATGSNGYTF,TGCGCCAGCAGCTTGGCGACAGGGTCCAATGGCTACACCTTC
TRBV7-2,many,TRBJ2-7,TRBD2,CASSRLLAGGYEQYF,TGTGCCAGCAGCCGCCTTCTAGCGGGAGGCTACGAGCAGTACTTC
TRBV11-3,many,TRBJ2-1,TRBD2,CASSPGTKKWGEQFF,TGTGCCAGCAGCCCTGGGACTAAAAAATGGGGTGAGCAGTTCTTC
TRBV7-9,many,TRBJ2-7,TRBD1,CASSHGQGKGEQYF,TGTGCCAGCAGCCATGGACAGGGTAAGGGCGAGCAGTACTTC
TRBV7-2,-,TRBJ2-5,-,CASSLAYKELETQYF,TGTGCCAGCAGCTTAGCCTATAAGGAGCTGGAGACCCAGTACTTC
TRBV18,few,TRBJ1-6,-,CASSLGPAEGNSPLHF,TGTGCCAGCTCACTGGGACCCGCCGAGGGTAATTCACCCCTCCACTTT
TRBV9,few,TRBJ2-1,TRBD1,CASSGTGWVDEQFF,TGTGCCAGCAGCGGGACAGGGTGGGTGGATGAGCAGTTCTTC
TRBV6-2/TRBV6-3,few,TRBJ2-7,-,CASSPPGKRRSSYEQYF,TGTGCCAGCAGTCCTCCAGGGAAGCGGAGAAGCTCCTACGAGCAGTACTTC
TRBV7-8,many,TRBJ2-1,TRBD1,CASSQDRGRNEQFF,TGTGCCAGCAGCCAAGACAGGGGGAGGAATGAGCAGTTCTTC
TRBV20-1,many,TRBJ2-7,-,CSARGGAGQSLTYEQYF,TGCAGTGCTAGGGGTGGGGCGGGCCAGTCCCTAACCTACGAGCAGTACTTC
TRBV4-2,-,TRBJ2-1,-,CASSEFVGPPNNEQFF,TGTGCCAGCAGCGAATTCGTGGGACCGCCCAACAATGAGCAGTTCTTC